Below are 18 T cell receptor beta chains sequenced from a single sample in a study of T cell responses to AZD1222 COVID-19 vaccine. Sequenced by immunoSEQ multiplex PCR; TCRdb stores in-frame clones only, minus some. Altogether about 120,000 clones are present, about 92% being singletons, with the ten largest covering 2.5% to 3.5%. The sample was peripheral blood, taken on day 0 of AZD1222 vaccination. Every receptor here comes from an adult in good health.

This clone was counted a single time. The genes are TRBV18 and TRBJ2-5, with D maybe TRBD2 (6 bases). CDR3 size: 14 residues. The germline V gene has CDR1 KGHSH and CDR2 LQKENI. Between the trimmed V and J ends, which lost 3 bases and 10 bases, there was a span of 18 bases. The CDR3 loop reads CASSPGDSVLDQYF. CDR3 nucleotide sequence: TGTGCCAGCTCACCCGGGGACTCCGTTTTAGACCAGTACTTC.

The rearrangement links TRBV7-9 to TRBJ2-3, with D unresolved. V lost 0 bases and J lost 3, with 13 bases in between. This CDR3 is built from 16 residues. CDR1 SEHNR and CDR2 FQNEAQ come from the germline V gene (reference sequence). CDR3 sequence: CASSLAHAGLTDTQYF. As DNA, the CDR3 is TGTGCCAGCAGCTTAGCCCACGCTGGTTTAACAGATACGCAGTATTTT.

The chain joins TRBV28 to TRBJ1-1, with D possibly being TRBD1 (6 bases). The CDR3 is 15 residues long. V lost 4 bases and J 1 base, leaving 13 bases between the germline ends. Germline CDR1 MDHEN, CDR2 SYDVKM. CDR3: CASSSEPRGNTEAFF. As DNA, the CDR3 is TGTGCCAGCAGTTCCGAACCCAGGGGGAACACTGAAGCTTTCTTT. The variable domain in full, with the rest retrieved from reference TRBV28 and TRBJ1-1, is DVKVTQSSRYLVKRTGEKVFLECVQDMDHENMFWYRQDPGLGLRLIYFSYDVKMKEKGDIPEGYSVSREKKERFSLILESASTNQTSMYLCASSSEPRGNTEAFFGQGTRLTVV.

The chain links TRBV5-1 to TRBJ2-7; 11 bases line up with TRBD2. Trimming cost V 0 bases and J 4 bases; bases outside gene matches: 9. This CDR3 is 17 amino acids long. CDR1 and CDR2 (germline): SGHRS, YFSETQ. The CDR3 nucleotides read TGCGCCAGCAGCTTGGGTAGCGGGAGGGCCATGAGGTACGAGCAGTACTTC. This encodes CASSLGSGRAMRYEQYF.

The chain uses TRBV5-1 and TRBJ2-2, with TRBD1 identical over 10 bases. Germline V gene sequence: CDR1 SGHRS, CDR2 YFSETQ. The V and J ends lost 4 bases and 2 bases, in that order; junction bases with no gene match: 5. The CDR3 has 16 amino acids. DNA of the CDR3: TGCGCCAGCAGCCCCGACAGGGGGCGAAACACCGGGGAGCTGTTTTTT. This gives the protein CASSPDRGRNTGELFF.

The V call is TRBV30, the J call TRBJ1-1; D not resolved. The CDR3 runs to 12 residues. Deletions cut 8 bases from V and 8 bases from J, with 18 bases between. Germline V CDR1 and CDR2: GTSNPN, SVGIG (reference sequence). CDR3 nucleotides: TGTGCCGGTTCCCCCCTGTGGCCCGAAGCTTTCTTT. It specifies CAGSPLWPEAFF. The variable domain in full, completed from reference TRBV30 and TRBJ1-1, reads SQTIHQWPATLVQPVGSPLSLECTVEGTSNPNLYWYRQAAGRGLQLLFYSVGIGQISSEVPQNLSASRPQDRQFILSSKKLLLSDSGFYLCAGSPLWPEAFFGQGTRLTVV.

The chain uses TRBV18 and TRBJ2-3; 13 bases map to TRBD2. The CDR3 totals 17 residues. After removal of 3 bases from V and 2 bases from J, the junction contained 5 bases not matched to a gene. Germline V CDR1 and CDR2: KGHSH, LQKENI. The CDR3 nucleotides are TGTGCCAGCTCACCTTGGACTAGCGGGAGCCCCACAGATACGCAGTATTTT. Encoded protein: CASSPWTSGSPTDTQYF.

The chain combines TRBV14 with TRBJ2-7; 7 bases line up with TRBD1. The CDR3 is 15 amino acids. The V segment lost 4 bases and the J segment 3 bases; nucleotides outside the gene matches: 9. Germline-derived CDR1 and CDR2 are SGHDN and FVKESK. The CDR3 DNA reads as TGTGCCAGCAGCCCGGACAGGCCGTTGAGCTACGAGCAGTACTTC. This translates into CASSPDRPLSYEQYF.

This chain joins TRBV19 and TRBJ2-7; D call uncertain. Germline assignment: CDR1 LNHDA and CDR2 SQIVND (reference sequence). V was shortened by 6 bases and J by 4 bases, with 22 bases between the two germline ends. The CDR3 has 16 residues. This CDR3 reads CASSAESQDGRYEQYF. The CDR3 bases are TGTGCCAGTAGCGCCGAAAGTCAGGACGGTCGATACGAGCAGTACTTC.

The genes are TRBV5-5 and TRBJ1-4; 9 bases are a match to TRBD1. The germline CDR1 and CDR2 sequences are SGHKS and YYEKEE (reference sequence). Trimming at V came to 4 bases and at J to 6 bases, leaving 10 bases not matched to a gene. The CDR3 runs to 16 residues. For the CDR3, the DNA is TGTGCCAGCAGCCTGGAGGCCGGGACAGGGCATGAAAAACTGTTTTTT. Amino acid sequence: CASSLEAGTGHEKLFF.

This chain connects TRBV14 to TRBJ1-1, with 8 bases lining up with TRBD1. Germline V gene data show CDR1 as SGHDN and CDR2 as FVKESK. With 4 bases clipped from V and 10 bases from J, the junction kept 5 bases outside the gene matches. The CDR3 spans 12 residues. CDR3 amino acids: CASSLTTGVAFF. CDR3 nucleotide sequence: TGTGCCAGCAGCCTTACGACAGGGGTAGCTTTCTTT.

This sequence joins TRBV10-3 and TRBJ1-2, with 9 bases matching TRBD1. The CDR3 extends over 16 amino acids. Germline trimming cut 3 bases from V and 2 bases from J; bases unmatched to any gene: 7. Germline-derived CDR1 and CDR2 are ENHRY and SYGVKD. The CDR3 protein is CAISDHSGTGNYGYTF. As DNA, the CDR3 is TGTGCCATCAGTGACCACTCCGGGACAGGGAACTATGGCTACACCTTC.

The CDR3, as DNA: TGTGCCAGCAGGAGGGGGCCCTCCACCTACGAGCAGTACTTC. Translated, it gives CASRRGPSTYEQYF. The V and J genes are TRBV6-5 and TRBJ2-7; 7 bases are a match to TRBD1. Germline assignment: CDR1 MNHEY and CDR2 SVGAGI. The CDR3 totals 14 residues. V dropped 6 bases and J dropped 2; count of bases not matched to a gene: 7.

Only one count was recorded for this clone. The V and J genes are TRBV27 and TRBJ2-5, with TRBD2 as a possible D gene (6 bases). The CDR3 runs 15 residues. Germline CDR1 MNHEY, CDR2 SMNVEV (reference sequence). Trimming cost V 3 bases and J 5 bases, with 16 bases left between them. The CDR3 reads CASSFVGDFGETQYF. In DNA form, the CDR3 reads TGTGCCAGCAGTTTTGTGGGGGACTTTGGGGAGACCCAGTACTTC.

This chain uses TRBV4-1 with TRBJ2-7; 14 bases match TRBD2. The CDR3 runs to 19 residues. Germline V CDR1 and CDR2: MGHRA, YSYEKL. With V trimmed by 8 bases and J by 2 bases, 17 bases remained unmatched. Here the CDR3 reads CASQYGIGTSGSRTYEQYF. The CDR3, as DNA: TGCGCCAGCCAATACGGAATCGGGACTAGCGGGAGCAGGACCTACGAGCAGTACTTC.

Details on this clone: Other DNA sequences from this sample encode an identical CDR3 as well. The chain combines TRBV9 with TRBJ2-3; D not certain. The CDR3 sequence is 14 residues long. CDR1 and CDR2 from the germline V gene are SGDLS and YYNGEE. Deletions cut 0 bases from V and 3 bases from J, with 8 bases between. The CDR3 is CASSVVGGTDTQYF. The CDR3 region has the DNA TGTGCCAGCAGCGTAGTCGGCGGTACAGATACGCAGTATTTT.

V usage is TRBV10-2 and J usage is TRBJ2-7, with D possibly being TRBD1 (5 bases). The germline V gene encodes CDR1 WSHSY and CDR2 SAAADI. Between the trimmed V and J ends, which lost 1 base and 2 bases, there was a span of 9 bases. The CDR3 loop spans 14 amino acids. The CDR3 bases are TGCGCCAGCAGTGAGTGGGGCGAGGCCTACGAGCAGTACTTC. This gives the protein CASSEWGEAYEQYF.

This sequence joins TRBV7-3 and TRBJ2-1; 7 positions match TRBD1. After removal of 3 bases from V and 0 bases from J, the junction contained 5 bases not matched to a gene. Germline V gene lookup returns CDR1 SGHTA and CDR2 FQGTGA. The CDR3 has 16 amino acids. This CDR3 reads CASSFRDSASYNEQFF. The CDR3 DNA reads TGTGCCAGCAGCTTCCGGGACAGCGCCTCCTACAATGAGCAGTTCTTC.